Listed below are T cell receptor beta chains from one sample, sequenced in a study of identical twins. TCRdb reanalysed the 5' RACE reads using MiXCR and keeps one entry per CDR3 protein. The sample lists under 900,000 distinct CDR3 sequences, approximately 13% seen once, with around 1.5% in the top ten. The sample also formed part of further work on yellow fever vaccine responses in identical twins.

Input material: PBMCs. The receptors originated from a woman aged 18-29 years in good health. Both conserved end residues are part of each CDR3. Size is stated for part of the rows, as once, few or many counts, or as a class when the clone is expanded.

clone size	V gene	J gene	CDR3 protein
NA	TRBV5-6	TRBJ1-1	CASSLATGQGYTEAFF
many	TRBV7-2	TRBJ1-2	CASSLGGGNYGYTF
NA	TRBV5-5	TRBJ2-1	CASSFTATSGGYNEQFF
NA	TRBV4-1	TRBJ2-2	CASSQEVGFTGELFF
NA	TRBV12-3/TRBV12-4	TRBJ2-7	CASSRRQNYEQYF
many	TRBV12-3/TRBV12-4	TRBJ2-2	CASSRDSSNTGELFF
many	TRBV6-1	TRBJ1-3	CASSEARGSGNTIYF
many	TRBV6-5	TRBJ2-3	CASSYGLLRTDTQYF
few	TRBV5-5	TRBJ2-5	CASSLALGRRTQYF
few	TRBV10-2	TRBJ2-1	CASSDWTSINNEQFF
few	TRBV5-8	TRBJ2-7	CASSSRDRGDYEQYF